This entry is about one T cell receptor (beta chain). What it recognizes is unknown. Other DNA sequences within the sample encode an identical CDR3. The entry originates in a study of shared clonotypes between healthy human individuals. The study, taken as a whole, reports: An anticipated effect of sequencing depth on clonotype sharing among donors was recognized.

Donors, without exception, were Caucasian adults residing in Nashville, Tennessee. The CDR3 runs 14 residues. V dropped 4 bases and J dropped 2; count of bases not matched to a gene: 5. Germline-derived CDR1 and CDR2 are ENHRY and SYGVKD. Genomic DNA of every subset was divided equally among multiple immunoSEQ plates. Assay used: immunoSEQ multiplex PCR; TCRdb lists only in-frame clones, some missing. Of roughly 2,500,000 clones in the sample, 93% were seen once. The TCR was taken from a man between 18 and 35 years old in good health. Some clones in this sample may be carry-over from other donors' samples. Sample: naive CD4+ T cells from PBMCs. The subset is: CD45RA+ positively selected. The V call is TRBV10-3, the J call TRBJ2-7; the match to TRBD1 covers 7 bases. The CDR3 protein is CAISGRDSPYEQYF. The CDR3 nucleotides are TGTGCCATCAGTGGCCGGGACAGCCCCTACGAGCAGTACTTC.